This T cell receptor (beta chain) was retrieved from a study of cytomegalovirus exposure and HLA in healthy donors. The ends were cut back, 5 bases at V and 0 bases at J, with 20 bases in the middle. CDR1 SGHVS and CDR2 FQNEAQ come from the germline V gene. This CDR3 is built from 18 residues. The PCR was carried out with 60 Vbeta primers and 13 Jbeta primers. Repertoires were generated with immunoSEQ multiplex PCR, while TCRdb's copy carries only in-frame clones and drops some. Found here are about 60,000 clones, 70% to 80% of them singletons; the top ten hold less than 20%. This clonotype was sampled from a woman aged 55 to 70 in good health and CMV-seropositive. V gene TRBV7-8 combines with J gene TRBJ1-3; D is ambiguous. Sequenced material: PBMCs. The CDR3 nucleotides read TGTGCCAGCAGCCAAAGGATTTGGCGTACAGACTCTGGAAACACCATATATTTT. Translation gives CASSQRIWRTDSGNTIYF.